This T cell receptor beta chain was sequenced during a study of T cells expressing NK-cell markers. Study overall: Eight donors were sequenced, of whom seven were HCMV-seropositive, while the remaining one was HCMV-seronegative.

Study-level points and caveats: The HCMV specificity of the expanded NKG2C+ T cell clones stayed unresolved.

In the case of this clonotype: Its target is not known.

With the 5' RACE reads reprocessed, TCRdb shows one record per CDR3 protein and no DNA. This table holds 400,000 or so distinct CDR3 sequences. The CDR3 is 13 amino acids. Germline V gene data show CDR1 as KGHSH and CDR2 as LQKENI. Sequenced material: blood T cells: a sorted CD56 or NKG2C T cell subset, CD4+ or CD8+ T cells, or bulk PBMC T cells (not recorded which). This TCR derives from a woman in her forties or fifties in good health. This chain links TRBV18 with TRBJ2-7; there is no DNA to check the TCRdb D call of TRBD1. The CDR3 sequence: CASSPTTGHEQYF.